This T cell receptor (beta chain) came from a study of metastatic and nonmetastatic thyroid tumors. V was cut by 6 bases and J by 9 bases, with 17 bases left in between. The V gene's germline CDR1 is GTSNPN and CDR2 SVGIG (reference sequence). This CDR3 region has 12 residues. Thyroid surgery took place with no prior treatment in any patient. This clone has a count of ten or more. TCRdb reanalyzed the PCR reads with MiXCR. The sample consists of about 19,000 clones, around a sixth of them appearing once. This chain connects TRBV30 to TRBJ1-1, with a weak D call TRBD1 (6 bases). This sequence originates from a male donor with papillary thyroid cancer or a benign thyroid nodule (not recorded which). Some clones in this sample may be carry-over from other donors' samples. Material for sequencing was blood. The CDR3 DNA is TGTGCCTGCCTTTGGGCCCAGGGGCAAGCTTTCTTT. Residues: CACLWAQGQAFF.